This passage covers 16 T cell receptor beta chains from one sample sequenced in a study of blood T cell repertoires in COVID-19. Data came from immunoSEQ multiplex PCR; TCRdb stores just in-frame clones and leaves some out. The repertoire includes about 210,000 clones, 84% of them detected once, and about 8% sits in the top ten. Sequencing input: peripheral blood. Receptors originate from a woman aged 50 to 65 with active or convalescent COVID-19.

As regards this clone: In the same sample, other DNA sequences code for this CDR3. The gene calls are TRBV7-9 and TRBJ1-1; TRBD1 matches at 9 bases. This CDR3 contains 14 residues. V shed 3 bases and J 5 bases; nucleotides not matched to a gene: 4. From germline, CDR1 is SEHNR and CDR2 FQNEAQ (reference sequence). In DNA, the CDR3 is TGTGCCAGCAGCTTGGGACAGGGAAGGACTGAAGCTTTCTTT. Its protein product is CASSLGQGRTEAFF.

The chain recombines TRBV27 with TRBJ2-5; tentatively, D is TRBD1 (7 bases). Trimming stripped 2 bases from V and 5 bases from J, with 18 bases between. The CDR3 has 16 residues. Per germline, CDR1 MNHEY and CDR2 SMNVEV (reference sequence). The CDR3: CASSLNPAGGGETQYF. CDR3 sequence (DNA): TGTGCCAGCAGTTTAAACCCGGCAGGGGGAGGTGAGACCCAGTACTTC.

The chain recombines TRBV25-1 with TRBJ1-6, with unresolved D. The CDR3 loop spans 12 amino acids. V was pared by 5 bases and J by 7 bases, with 6 bases between. Germline CDR1 reads MGHDK; CDR2 reads SYGVNS. The CDR3 DNA is TGTGCCAGCAGTTCGCGGAATTCACCCCTCCACTTT. This sequence encodes CASSSRNSPLHF.

The chain has TRBV19 and TRBJ2-7; 11 bases align to TRBD1. V was clipped by 3 bases and J by 5 bases; unmatched bases: 3. The CDR3 spans 14 residues. CDR1 and CDR2 (germline): LNHDA, SQIVND (reference sequence). The CDR3 DNA reads as TGTGCCAGTAGTATCGGACAGGGGGCCCACGAGCAGTACTTC. The encoded protein is CASSIGQGAHEQYF.

This clone turned up a few times. The V call is TRBV7-9, the J call TRBJ1-4; D is ambiguous. CDR1 is SEHNR, CDR2 FQNEAQ, per germline (reference sequence). V gave up 2 bases and J gave up 4 bases, with 11 bases separating them. The CDR3 runs 15 residues. CDR3 sequence: CASSLLSGVNEKLFF. The CDR3 DNA reads as TGTGCCAGCAGCTTATTATCAGGCGTTAATGAAAAACTGTTTTTT.

The gene calls are TRBV18 and TRBJ1-1, with D maybe TRBD1 (6 bases). The CDR3 length is 16 residues. Between the trimmed V and J ends, which lost 6 bases and 0 bases, there was a span of 17 bases. Germline assignment: CDR1 KGHSH and CDR2 LQKENI. The CDR3 region has the DNA TGTGCCAGCTCCGGCAGGGGCCCAGCAATGAACACTGAAGCTTTCTTT. Its translation is CASSGRGPAMNTEAFF.

The chain carries TRBV28 and TRBJ2-7, with 7 nucleotides matching TRBD2. Germline V gene lookup returns CDR1 MDHEN and CDR2 SYDVKM. This CDR3 comprises 15 residues. The trim removed 8 bases at V and 4 bases at J, leaving 14 bases unmatched. The CDR3 region has the DNA TGTGCCAGCTCACTAGGCGGACTAGTCCCTTACGAGCAGTACTTC. Its translation: CASSLGGLVPYEQYF.

This clone has just a few counts. The chain recombines TRBV2 with TRBJ2-5, with TRBD1 matching 9 bases. Trimming removed 7 bases from V and 5 bases from J; junction bases left unmatched: 11. The CDR3 is made up of 15 amino acids. Germline loops: CDR1 SNHLY, CDR2 FYNNEI. The DNA for the CDR3 is TGTGCCAGCACCAGAAGGGGACAGGGAGGGGAGACCCAGTACTTC. This gives the protein CASTRRGQGGETQYF. The full variable domain, completed using reference TRBV2 and TRBJ2-5, is EPEVTQTPSHQVTQMGQEVILRCVPISNHLYFYWYRQILGQKVEFLVSFYNNEISEKSEIFDDQFSVERPDGSNFTLKIRSTKLEDSAMYFCASTRRGQGGETQYFGPGTRLLVL.

This clone was detected only once. The rearrangement links TRBV6-5 to TRBJ2-2, with TRBD2 matching over 9 bases. Germline CDR1 MNHEY, CDR2 SVGAGI. The CDR3 consists of 15 residues. V lost 5 bases to trimming and J lost 4 bases; unmatched junction nucleotides: 5. The CDR3 nucleotides are TGTGCCAGCAGTAGGAGCGGGGGGATCACCGGGGAGCTGTTTTTT. This sequence encodes CASSRSGGITGELFF.

The chain joins TRBV18 to TRBJ2-1; tentatively, D is TRBD1 (5 bases). The CDR3 contains 15 residues. The V gene's germline CDR1 is KGHSH and CDR2 LQKENI. The V end was cut by 3 bases, the J end by 10 bases, with 19 bases between. CDR3 protein: CASSPQQLQGEEQFF. The CDR3 DNA reads TGTGCCAGCTCACCTCAACAACTTCAGGGTGAGGAGCAGTTCTTC.

This sequence joins TRBV27 and TRBJ1-5; D may be TRBD1 (6 bases). The CDR3 spans 15 residues. The V end lost 0 bases, the J end lost 7 bases, and 13 bases lay between the germline ends. The germline V gene encodes CDR1 MNHEY and CDR2 SMNVEV (reference sequence). This CDR3 reads CASSLSGPTGQPQHF. The CDR3, as DNA: TGTGCCAGCAGTTTATCAGGGCCAACAGGGCAGCCCCAGCATTTT.

This chain connects TRBV28 to TRBJ1-2; TRBD1 matches 8 bases. The CDR3 sequence is 17 residues long. V dropped 8 bases and J dropped 0; count of bases not matched to a gene: 14. Germline V gene lookup returns CDR1 MDHEN and CDR2 SYDVKM. This CDR3 reads CASSSLGGDRTNYGYTF. The CDR3 nucleotides read TGTGCCAGCTCTTCCCTGGGGGGGGACAGGACTAACTATGGCTACACCTTC.

In its sample, this clone was seen a few times. The V gene is TRBV4-2, the J gene TRBJ1-4; no clear D gene. The length of the CDR3 is 16 residues. Deletions cut 0 bases from V and 5 bases from J, with 13 bases between. Germline CDR1 LGHNA, CDR2 YNFKEQ. CDR3 DNA: TGTGCCAGCAGCCAAGAAAGTGGACGGGGAAATGAAAAACTGTTTTTT. Translation gives CASSQESGRGNEKLFF.

This chain joins TRBV19 and TRBJ1-3; 7 bases line up with TRBD1. The CDR3 totals 15 residues. V shed 3 bases, J shed 3 bases, and the junction held 5 bases outside the gene matches. CDR1 and CDR2 from the germline V gene are LNHDA and SQIVND (reference sequence). This chain's CDR3 is CASSIGTEIGNTIYF. The CDR3 region has the DNA TGTGCCAGTAGTATTGGGACAGAGATTGGAAACACCATATATTTT. Supplemented by reference TRBV19 and TRBJ1-3, the full variable domain reads DGGITQSPKYLFRKEGQNVTLSCEQNLNHDAMYWYRQDPGQGLRLIYYSQIVNDFQKGDIAEGYSVSREKKESFPLTVTSAQKNPTAFYLCASSIGTEIGNTIYFGEGSWLTVV.

V usage is TRBV28 and J usage is TRBJ1-2; 7 nucleotides align to TRBD1. CDR1 is MDHEN and CDR2 is SYDVKM in the germline V gene. The CDR3 totals 14 residues. Unmatched junction bases numbered 7, after V lost 5 bases and J lost 4 bases. The CDR3 DNA reads TGTGCCAGCAGTCCAACCGGACAGGTCTATGGCTACACCTTC. It codes for CASSPTGQVYGYTF.

The rearrangement links TRBV6-5 to TRBJ2-5; tentatively, D is TRBD2 (6 bases). CDR1 and CDR2 (germline): MNHEY, SVGAGI. The CDR3 covers 14 residues. The germline V and J ends were trimmed by 0 bases and 1 base, with 6 bases remaining between them. CDR3 sequence reads: CASSYSTSQETQYF. For the CDR3, the DNA is TGTGCCAGCAGTTACTCGACTAGCCAAGAGACCCAGTACTTC.